The subject of this entry is one T cell receptor beta chain. This record belongs to a study of cytomegalovirus exposure and HLA in healthy donors. The CDR3 runs 18 residues. J lost 3 bases, V lost 0 bases, and 11 bases had no gene match. Germline V gives CDR1 LGHNA, CDR2 YSLEER. This PCR relied on a set of 60 Vbeta primers and 13 Jbeta primers. The method was immunoSEQ multiplex PCR; TCRdb's version includes in-frame clones alone and lacks a portion of them. The data contain 200,000 or so clones, roughly 80% of them singletons. This TCR derives from a young man in good health and CMV-seronegative. The rearrangement links TRBV4-3 to TRBJ2-3, with TRBD2 identical over 8 bases. Material: PBMCs. Here the CDR3 reads CASSQDQLAGLSTDTQYF. CDR3 DNA: TGCGCCAGCAGCCAAGATCAGTTAGCGGGGCTTAGTACAGATACGCAGTATTTT.